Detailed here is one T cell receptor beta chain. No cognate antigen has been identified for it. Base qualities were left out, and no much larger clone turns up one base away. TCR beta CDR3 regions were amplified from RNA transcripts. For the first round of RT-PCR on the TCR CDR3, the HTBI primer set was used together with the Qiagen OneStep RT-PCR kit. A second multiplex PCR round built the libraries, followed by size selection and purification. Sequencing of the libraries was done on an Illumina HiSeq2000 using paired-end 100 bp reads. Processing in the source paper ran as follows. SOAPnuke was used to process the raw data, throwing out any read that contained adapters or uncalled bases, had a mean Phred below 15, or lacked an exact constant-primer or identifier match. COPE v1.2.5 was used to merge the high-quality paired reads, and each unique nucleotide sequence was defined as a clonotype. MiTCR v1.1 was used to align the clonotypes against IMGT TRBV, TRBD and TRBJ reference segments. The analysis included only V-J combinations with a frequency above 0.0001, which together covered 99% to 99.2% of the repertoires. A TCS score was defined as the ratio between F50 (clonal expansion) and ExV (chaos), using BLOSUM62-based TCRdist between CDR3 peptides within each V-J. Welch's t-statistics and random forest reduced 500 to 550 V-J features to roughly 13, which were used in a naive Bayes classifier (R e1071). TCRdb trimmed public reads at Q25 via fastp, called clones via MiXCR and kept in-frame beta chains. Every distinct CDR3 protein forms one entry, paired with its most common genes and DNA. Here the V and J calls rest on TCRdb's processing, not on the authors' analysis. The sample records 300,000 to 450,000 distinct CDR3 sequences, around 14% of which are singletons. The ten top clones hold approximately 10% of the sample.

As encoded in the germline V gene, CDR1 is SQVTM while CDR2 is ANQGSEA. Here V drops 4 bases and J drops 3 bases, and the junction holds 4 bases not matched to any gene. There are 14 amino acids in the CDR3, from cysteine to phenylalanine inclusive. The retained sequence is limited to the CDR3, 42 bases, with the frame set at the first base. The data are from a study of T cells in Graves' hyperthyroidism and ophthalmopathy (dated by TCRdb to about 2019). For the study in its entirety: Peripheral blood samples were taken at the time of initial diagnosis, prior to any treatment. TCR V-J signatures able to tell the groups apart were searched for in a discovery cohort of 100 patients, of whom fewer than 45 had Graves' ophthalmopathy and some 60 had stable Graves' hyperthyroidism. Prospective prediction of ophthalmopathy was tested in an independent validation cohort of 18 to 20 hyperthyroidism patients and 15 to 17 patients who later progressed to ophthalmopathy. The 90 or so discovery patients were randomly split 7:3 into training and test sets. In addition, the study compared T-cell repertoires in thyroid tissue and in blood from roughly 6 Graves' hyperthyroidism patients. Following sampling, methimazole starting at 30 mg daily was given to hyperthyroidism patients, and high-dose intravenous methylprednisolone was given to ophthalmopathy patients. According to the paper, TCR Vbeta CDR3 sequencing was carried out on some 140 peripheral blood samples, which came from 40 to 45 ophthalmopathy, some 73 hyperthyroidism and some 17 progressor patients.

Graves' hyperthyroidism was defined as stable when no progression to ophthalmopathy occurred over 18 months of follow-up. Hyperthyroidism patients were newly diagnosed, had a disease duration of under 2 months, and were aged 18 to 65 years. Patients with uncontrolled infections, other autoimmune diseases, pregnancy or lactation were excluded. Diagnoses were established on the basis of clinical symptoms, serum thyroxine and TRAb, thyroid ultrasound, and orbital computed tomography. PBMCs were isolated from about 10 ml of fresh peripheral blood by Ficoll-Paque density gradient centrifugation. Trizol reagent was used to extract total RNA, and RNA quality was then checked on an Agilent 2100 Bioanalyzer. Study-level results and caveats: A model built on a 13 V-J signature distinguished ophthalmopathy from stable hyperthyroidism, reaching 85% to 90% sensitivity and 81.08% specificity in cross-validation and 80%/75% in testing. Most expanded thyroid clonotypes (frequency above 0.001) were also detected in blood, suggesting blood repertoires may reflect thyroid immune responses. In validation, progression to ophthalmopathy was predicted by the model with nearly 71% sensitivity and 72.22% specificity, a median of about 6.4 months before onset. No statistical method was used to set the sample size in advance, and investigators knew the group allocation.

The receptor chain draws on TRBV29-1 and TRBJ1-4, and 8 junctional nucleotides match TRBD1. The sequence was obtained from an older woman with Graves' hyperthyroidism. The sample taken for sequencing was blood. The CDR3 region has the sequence CSVADRVSNEKLFF. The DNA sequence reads TGCAGCGTTGCGGACAGGGTTTCTAATGAAAAACTGTTTTTT.